The 5 T cell receptor beta chains below come from one sample, sequenced in a study of technical replicates of blood from a handful of donors. Method: immunoSEQ multiplex PCR; TCRdb's copy keeps in-frame clones and lacks some. The table has tens of thousands of clones, approximately 96% seen once. The sequenced sample consisted of T cells isolated from PBMCs. All receptors come from a human donor in good health.

The chain uses TRBV2 and TRBJ2-1; D is ambiguous. Germline V gene sequence: CDR1 SNHLY, CDR2 FYNNEI. Trimming removed 7 bases at V and 9 bases at J, with 13 bases between. The CDR3 contains 12 residues. In DNA form, the CDR3 reads TGTGCCAGCATACGCGGCGATACTGAGCAGTTCTTC. Its translation is CASIRGDTEQFF. Complete variable domain (other parts from reference TRBV2 and TRBJ2-1): EPEVTQTPSHQVTQMGQEVILRCVPISNHLYFYWYRQILGQKVEFLVSFYNNEISEKSEIFDDQFSVERPDGSNFTLKIRSTKLEDSAMYFCASIRGDTEQFFGPGTRLTVL.

This sequence joins TRBV6-5 and TRBJ2-7, with TRBD1 matching over 9 bases. Per germline, CDR1 MNHEY and CDR2 SVGAGI. Trimming took 6 bases from V and 6 from J; bases not matched to a gene: 12. The CDR3 consists of 15 residues. The CDR3: CASRSTRDRAAEQYF. DNA for the CDR3: TGTGCCAGCAGATCAACCCGGGACAGGGCGGCCGAGCAGTACTTC.

The chain links TRBV5-1 to TRBJ2-4; 12 bases are a match to TRBD2. There are 14 residues in the CDR3. The V segment lost 5 bases and the J segment 5 bases; nucleotides outside the gene matches: 2. Germline-derived CDR1 and CDR2 are SGHRS and YFSETQ. The CDR3 DNA reads TGCGCCAGCAGACTAGCGGGAGGTCAAAACATTCAGTACTTC. This codes for CASRLAGGQNIQYF. The full variable domain, rest sourced from reference TRBV5-1 and TRBJ2-4, is KAGVTQTPRYLIKTRGQQVTLSCSPISGHRSVSWYQQTPGQGLQFLFEYFSETQRNKGNFPGRFSGRQFSNSRSEMNVSTLELGDSALYLCASRLAGGQNIQYFGAGTRLSVL.

The rearrangement links TRBV15 to TRBJ2-2; tentatively, D is TRBD2 (5 bases). This CDR3 has 15 amino acids. Per germline, CDR1 LNHNV and CDR2 YYDKDF (reference sequence). Trimming took off 0 bases at V and 6 bases at J, with 11 bases between the two ends. DNA of the CDR3: TGTGCCACCAGCAGAGAAAGGACTGGGGCCGGGGAGCTGTTTTTT. Amino acid sequence: CATSRERTGAGELFF.

The chain uses TRBV29-1 and TRBJ1-1; the match to TRBD1 covers 7 bases. The V gene end was trimmed by 5 bases and the J gene end by 5 bases; junction bases not matched to a gene: 8. CDR1 is SQVTM, CDR2 ANQGSEA, per germline. CDR3 size: 13 residues. The CDR3 reads CSVRSGGSTEAFF. The CDR3 DNA sequence: TGCAGCGTTCGCTCAGGGGGATCTACTGAAGCTTTCTTT.